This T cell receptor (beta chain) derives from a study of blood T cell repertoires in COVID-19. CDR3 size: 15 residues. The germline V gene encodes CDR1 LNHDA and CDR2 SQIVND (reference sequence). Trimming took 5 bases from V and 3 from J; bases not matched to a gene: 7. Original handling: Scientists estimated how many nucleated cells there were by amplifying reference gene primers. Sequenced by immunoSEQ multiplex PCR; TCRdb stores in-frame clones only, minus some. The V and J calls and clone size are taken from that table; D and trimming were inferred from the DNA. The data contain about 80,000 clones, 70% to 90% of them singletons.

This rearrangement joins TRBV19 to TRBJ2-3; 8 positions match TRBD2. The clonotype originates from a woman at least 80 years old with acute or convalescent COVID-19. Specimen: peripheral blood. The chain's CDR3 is CASSLLAGRTDTQYF. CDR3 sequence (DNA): TGTGCCAGTAGTCTATTAGCGGGACGGACAGATACGCAGTATTTT.